Below, 32 T cell receptor beta chains from the same sample are listed, as sequenced in a study of blood T cells in healthy people across ages. Sample-barcoded 5' priming and a J-beta primer mix drove a second PCR of about 6 to 11 cycles. TCRdb re-called the 5' RACE reads through MiXCR, storing one row per CDR3 protein. The sample records more than 1 million distinct CDR3 sequences, 35% to 55% being singletons. The sequenced material came from blood. These receptors came from a woman aged 60-75 years in good health.

The rearrangement uses TRBV20-1 and TRBJ2-7, with unresolved D. Per germline, CDR1 DFQATT and CDR2 SNEGSKA (reference sequence). The length of the CDR3 is 13 residues. Trimming took off 5 bases at V and 0 bases at J, with 11 bases between the two ends. CDR3 in amino acids: CSAWTESSYEQYF. CDR3 nucleotides: TGCAGTGCTTGGACGGAAAGCTCCTACGAGCAGTACTTC.

The chain employs TRBV6-5 and TRBJ1-4, with no clear D. CDR1 is MNHEY and CDR2 is SVGAGI in the germline V gene. Trimming cost V 4 bases and J 0 bases, with 9 bases left between them. The CDR3 sequence is 15 residues long. This CDR3 reads CASSFLRSTNEKLFF. CDR3 sequence (DNA): TGTGCCAGCAGTTTCCTGCGTTCAACTAATGAAAAACTGTTTTTT.

This clonotype showed up just a few times. The chain carries TRBV4-1 and TRBJ2-5; 9 nucleotides agree with TRBD1. The CDR3 contains 15 residues. V trimming: 2 bases; J trimming: 11 bases; junction bases outside the gene matches: 12. The germline gives CDR1 MGHRA, CDR2 YSYEKL. The chain's CDR3 is CASSQTGTGINEQYF. CDR3 nucleotides: TGCGCCAGCAGCCAAACCGGGACAGGGATTAATGAGCAGTACTTC.

In its sample, this clonotype was seen once. DNA of the CDR3: TGTGCTAGTGGTCCGGGAGGAGCGGGACAGGGTTATGGCTACACCTTC. Protein sequence: CASGPGGAGQGYGYTF. The chain couples TRBV12-5 to TRBJ1-2; 9 nucleotides align to TRBD1. Germline CDR1 reads LGHNT; CDR2 reads FRNRAP. The CDR3 runs 16 residues. The junction had 12 bases not matched to a gene; V was cut back by 5 bases and J by 5 bases.

In its sample, this clonotype was seen once. This chain joins TRBV9 and TRBJ2-1; D is unclear. CDR1 and CDR2 from the germline V gene are SGDLS and YYNGEE. V gave up 1 base and J gave up 8 bases, with 7 bases separating them. The CDR3 loop spans 12 amino acids. DNA of the CDR3: TGTGCCAGCAGCGTATCGGTAGATGAGCAGTTCTTC. Its translation: CASSVSVDEQFF.

The chain recombines TRBV30 with TRBJ2-7, with TRBD1 matching over 9 bases. CDR3 length: 14 amino acids. Germline CDR1 is GTSNPN and CDR2 is SVGIG (reference sequence). J lost 3 bases, V lost 7 bases, and 10 bases had no gene match. CDR3 DNA sequence: TGTGCCTCGCTCGGGACAGGGAGCGTCTACGAGCAGTACTTC. Its translation is CASLGTGSVYEQYF.

The chain couples TRBV5-1 to TRBJ1-2; no reliable D call. The length of the CDR3 is 14 residues. Germline CDR1 and CDR2: SGHRS and YFSETQ. Trimming pared 4 bases from V and 4 bases from J, leaving 14 bases between. The CDR3 region is CASSPSETFYGYTF. CDR3 DNA sequence: TGCGCCAGCAGCCCGAGCGAGACCTTCTATGGCTACACCTTC.

This chain connects TRBV24-1 to TRBJ2-3; no clear D gene. The length of the CDR3 is 15 residues. Looked up from germline, CDR1 is KGHDR and CDR2 is SFDVKD. V was pared by 9 bases and J by 0 bases, with 15 bases between. DNA of the CDR3: TGTGCCACCGGCGCCGGCGGATCTAGCACAGATACGCAGTATTTT. Translating gives CATGAGGSSTDTQYF.

This clonotype appeared a few times. The rearrangement joins TRBV6-5 to TRBJ2-7; 8 positions agree with TRBD1. Germline CDR1 MNHEY, CDR2 SVGAGI. The CDR3 extends over 16 amino acids. The V and J ends lost 4 bases and 6 bases, in that order; junction bases with no gene match: 14. The CDR3 reads CASSLGLGQGRSEQYF. CDR3 coding DNA: TGTGCCAGCAGTTTAGGTCTTGGACAGGGTCGGTCCGAGCAGTACTTC.

The chain is built from TRBV6-5 and TRBJ2-1; D is perhaps TRBD1 (5 bases). The length of the CDR3 is 14 residues. Per germline, CDR1 MNHEY and CDR2 SVGAGI. V lost 10 bases to trimming and J lost 0 bases, with 13 bases between them. The CDR3 is CATFDSLSYNEQFF. CDR3 nucleotide sequence: TGTGCCACATTCGACAGCCTCTCCTACAATGAGCAGTTCTTC.

V and J are TRBV5-5 and TRBJ2-1; 13 nucleotides match TRBD2. The germline CDR1 and CDR2 sequences are SGHKS and YYEKEE (reference sequence). This CDR3 spans 15 amino acids. V trimming: 1 base; J trimming: 7 bases; junction bases outside the gene matches: 2. CDR3 in amino acids: CASSLILAGGNEQFF. The CDR3 coding sequence is TGTGCCAGCAGCTTGATACTAGCGGGAGGGAATGAGCAGTTCTTC.

The chain uses TRBV4-2 and TRBJ2-1; 7 nucleotides match TRBD2. The CDR3 loop spans 14 amino acids. The V and J ends lost 3 bases and 8 bases, in that order; junction bases with no gene match: 7. CDR1 is LGHNA, CDR2 YNFKEQ, per germline. CDR3 DNA: TGTGCCAGCAGCCAGCCCGCGGGGGATGATGAGCAGTTCTTC. This gives the protein CASSQPAGDDEQFF.

The rearrangement links TRBV7-6 to TRBJ2-3, with 10 bases lining up with TRBD1. The junction had 6 bases not matched to a gene; V was cut back by 0 bases and J by 3 bases. The CDR3 length is 17 residues. Germline V CDR1 and CDR2: SGHVS, FNYEAQ. The CDR3 DNA sequence: TGTGCCAGCAGCTTAGCGACCGGGACAGGGGCTACAGATACGCAGTATTTT. Protein: CASSLATGTGATDTQYF.

This clonotype was seen more than once but under ten times. DNA for the CDR3: TGTGCCAGCACCGAAGCAGGGGGCGGGCTAGCCAAAAACATTCAGTACTTC. It translates to CASTEAGGGLAKNIQYF. This rearrangement joins TRBV28 to TRBJ2-4, with TRBD1 matching 8 bases. V lost 7 bases and J lost 0; bases outside the gene matches: 11. This CDR3 spans 17 amino acids. Germline CDR1 MDHEN, CDR2 SYDVKM.

The V gene is TRBV7-2, the J gene TRBJ2-1; TRBD2 agrees at 7 bases. The CDR3 runs to 14 residues. J lost 9 bases, V lost 5 bases, and 10 bases had no gene match. Germline V gives CDR1 SGHTA, CDR2 FQGNSA. The CDR3 sequence: CASSVRREYIEQFF. DNA of the CDR3: TGTGCCAGCAGCGTTAGGCGGGAGTATATTGAGCAGTTCTTC.

This chain connects TRBV28 to TRBJ1-4; a weak D match, TRBD1 (6 bases). Trimming cost V 10 bases and J 8 bases, with 17 bases left between them. Per germline, CDR1 MDHEN and CDR2 SYDVKM. The CDR3 sequence is 13 residues long. The CDR3 region has the DNA TGTGCCACCTACGAACAGGGACTAGAAAAACTGTTTTTT. Amino acid sequence: CATYEQGLEKLFF.

V and J are TRBV4-2 and TRBJ1-4, with 9 bases matching TRBD1. CDR1 is LGHNA, CDR2 YNFKEQ, per germline. CDR3 length equals 18 residues. V shed 4 bases, J shed 3 bases, and the junction held 12 bases outside the gene matches. CDR3 nucleotides: TGTGCCAGCAGCCGGCCGGACAGGGGAAGGGCGGCTAATGAAAAACTGTTTTTT. It specifies CASSRPDRGRAANEKLFF.

This clonotype was observed many times. The rearrangement links TRBV29-1 to TRBJ2-5; D possibly matches TRBD1 or TRBD2 (5 bases each). V lost 5 bases and J 2 bases, leaving 12 bases between the germline ends. Looked up from germline, CDR1 is SQVTM and CDR2 is ANQGSEA. The CDR3 spans 13 residues. The CDR3 sequence: CSVKGRIQETQYF. The CDR3 DNA sequence: TGCAGCGTTAAGGGACGGATACAAGAGACCCAGTACTTC.

The V call is TRBV5-1, the J call TRBJ2-2; TRBD1 agrees at 7 bases. V trimming: 1 base; J trimming: 0 bases; junction bases outside the gene matches: 3. The CDR3 is made up of 16 amino acids. Looked up from germline, CDR1 is SGHRS and CDR2 is YFSETQ. CDR3 amino acids: CASSLMGQTNTGELFF. The CDR3 nucleotides read TGCGCCAGCAGCTTGATGGGACAGACGAACACCGGGGAGCTGTTTTTT. Variable domain in full (rest from reference TRBV5-1 and TRBJ2-2): KAGVTQTPRYLIKTRGQQVTLSCSPISGHRSVSWYQQTPGQGLQFLFEYFSETQRNKGNFPGRFSGRQFSNSRSEMNVSTLELGDSALYLCASSLMGQTNTGELFFGEGSRLTVL.

V and J are TRBV6-1 and TRBJ1-2, with TRBD1 identical over 7 bases. CDR3 length: 15 residues. Germline-derived CDR1 and CDR2 are MNHNS and SASEGT. V lost 4 bases to trimming and J lost 4 bases; unmatched junction nucleotides: 9. The CDR3 DNA follows: TGTGCCAGCAGTGCTACCCCGACAGGGATCTATGGCTACACCTTC. The encoded protein is CASSATPTGIYGYTF.

This clonotype has more than one count but fewer than ten. The DNA of the CDR3 is TGCAGTGCTAGCCCGACTAGCACGGGCATTCAGTACTTC. It encodes CSASPTSTGIQYF. The chain combines TRBV20-1 with TRBJ2-4; 7 nucleotides line up with TRBD2. The germline gives CDR1 DFQATT, CDR2 SNEGSKA (reference sequence). The trim removed 3 bases at V and 9 bases at J, leaving 8 bases unmatched. There are 13 residues in the CDR3.

The chain uses TRBV7-7 and TRBJ2-5; weak D call: TRBD1 (6 bases). The V gene's germline CDR1 is SSHAT and CDR2 FNYEAQ (reference sequence). The CDR3 has 14 residues. V shed 5 bases and J shed 5 bases, with 15 bases lying between them. This CDR3 is CASSRTVQGETQYF. The CDR3 DNA reads as TGTGCCAGCAGCCGGACAGTTCAGGGGGAGACCCAGTACTTC. The variable domain in full, with the rest retrieved from reference TRBV7-7 and TRBJ2-5, is GAGVSQSPRYKVTKRGQDVTLRCDPISSHATLYWYQQALGQGPEFLTYFNYEAQPDKSGLPSDRFSAERPEGSISTLTIQRTEQRDSAMYRCASSRTVQGETQYFGPGTRLLVL.

CDR3 in DNA: TGTGCCAGCAGTTACGACGAACGGGGGGATACGCAGTATTTT. Translation: CASSYDERGDTQYF. The chain combines TRBV6-5 with TRBJ2-3, with TRBD2 as a possible D gene (6 bases). Trimming took 2 bases from V and 6 from J, leaving 12 bases between them. Germline V CDR1 and CDR2: MNHEY, SVGAGI. This CDR3 has 14 residues.

This chain connects TRBV9 to TRBJ2-3; the match to TRBD1 covers 7 bases. The germline V gene encodes CDR1 SGDLS and CDR2 YYNGEE. The length of the CDR3 is 15 residues. V shed 5 bases and J 1 base; nucleotides not matched to a gene: 7. The CDR3 sequence: CASSGKGAGTDTQYF. The DNA of the CDR3 is TGTGCCAGCAGTGGTAAGGGGGCTGGCACAGATACGCAGTATTTT.

V usage is TRBV21-1 and J usage is TRBJ2-1; the table gives TRBD2 as D, unverified against the DNA. TRBV21-1 is listed as a pseudogene. The CDR3 has 18 amino acids. CDR3 DNA: TGTGCCAGCAGCAAAACCCTAGCGGGAGACCACTCCTACAATGAGCAGTTCTTC. It specifies CASSKTLAGDHSYNEQFF.

This clonotype is a singleton in its sample. A much larger clone lies a single base off, so this may be a read error. V gene TRBV10-3 combines with J gene TRBJ1-5, with 8 bases fitting TRBD1. The trim removed 7 bases at V and 9 bases at J, leaving 11 bases unmatched. The CDR3 consists of 14 residues. In germline, CDR1 is ENHRY, CDR2 SYGVKD. CDR3 coding DNA: TGTGCCATCACCTCGGACAGGGATGTTCGGCCCCAGCATTTT. This gives the protein CAITSDRDVRPQHF.

This chain connects TRBV6-1 to TRBJ1-2, with 7 positions matching TRBD1. This CDR3 is 15 amino acids long. V lost 7 bases, J lost 0 bases, and 8 bases stayed unmatched. CDR1 is MNHNS and CDR2 is SASEGT in the germline V gene. CDR3 nucleotide sequence: TGTGCCAGCAAACCAGGGACAGTAACTAACTATGGCTACACCTTC. Encoded protein: CASKPGTVTNYGYTF.

This sequence joins TRBV5-1 and TRBJ2-3, with D possibly being TRBD1 or TRBD2 (5 bases each). This CDR3 spans 18 amino acids. The germline V and J ends were trimmed by 1 base and 0 bases, with 18 bases remaining between them. CDR1 SGHRS and CDR2 YFSETQ come from the germline V gene. The CDR3 DNA sequence: TGCGCCAGCAGCTTGTGGGGGACCTCGAGCCGTAGCACAGATACGCAGTATTTT. Its protein product is CASSLWGTSSRSTDTQYF.

Ten or more counts support this clonotype. The rearrangement links TRBV2 to TRBJ2-1; D is unresolved. Trimming shortened V by 3 bases and J by 10 bases, and 16 bases separated the two germline ends. CDR1 SNHLY and CDR2 FYNNEI come from the germline V gene. The CDR3 is made up of 14 amino acids. CDR3 in DNA: TGTGCCAGCAGTGATAAGGTTCTCGCGTGGGAGCAGTTCTTC. This codes for CASSDKVLAWEQFF.

This clonotype was seen a few times. The chain uses TRBV27 and TRBJ2-5, with D possibly being TRBD1 (6 bases). V gave up 5 bases and J gave up 4 bases, with 11 bases separating them. This CDR3 has 13 amino acids. Germline values: CDR1 MNHEY, CDR2 SMNVEV (reference sequence). As DNA, the CDR3 is TGTGCCAGCAGTCCCTGGGGGCGAGAGACCCAGTACTTC. Its translation is CASSPWGRETQYF.

This clonotype has a handful of counts. CDR3 in amino acids: CASSQRLAGNNEQFF. The CDR3 DNA reads TGTGCCAGCAGCCAGAGACTAGCGGGGAACAATGAGCAGTTCTTC. V usage is TRBV4-2 and J usage is TRBJ2-1; 11 nucleotides align to TRBD2. The trim removed 3 bases at V and 5 bases at J, leaving 3 bases unmatched. The germline V gene encodes CDR1 LGHNA and CDR2 YNFKEQ. The CDR3 length is 15 residues.

V is TRBV6-2 or TRBV6-3 and J is TRBJ2-1, with a tentative D call TRBD2 (6 bases). CDR3 size: 13 residues. Germline CDR1 reads MNHEY; CDR2 reads SVGEGT. V was clipped by 5 bases and J by 13 bases, with 18 bases between them. The CDR3 DNA follows: TGTGCCAGCAGTGACCCCTTGACTAGTCGACAGTTCTTC. It encodes CASSDPLTSRQFF.